The clone carrying this T cell receptor beta chain was recorded a few times. Antigen specificity is unknown. Germline V gives CDR1 SGHAT, CDR2 FQNNGV. V was trimmed by 5 bases and J by 0 bases, leaving 14 bases between them. The CDR3 loop spans 15 amino acids. This entry is derived from a study of T cells after yellow fever vaccination. Study-wide results and caveats: Primary-vaccination clones mostly resurfaced post-booster (96% CD4, approximately 90% CD8). Sorted repertoires could include abundant contaminating clonotypes from bulk cells.

One entry per CDR3 protein results from TCRdb running MiXCR on the 5' RACE reads. The table records some 350,000 distinct CDR3 sequences, 9.5% to 13% of them present only once. J is TRBJ2-7 and V is TRBV11-2; D gene unclear. The clonotype comes from a man younger than 35 who received the YFV17D yellow fever vaccine. This sample comprised PBMCs, obtained on the day of the first yellow fever vaccination. The CDR3 sequence: CASSPRARSSYEQYF. CDR3 DNA: TGTGCCAGCAGCCCTCGCGCCAGAAGCTCCTACGAGCAGTACTTC. The full variable domain, its missing parts supplied by reference TRBV11-2 and TRBJ2-7, is EAGVAQSPRYKIIEKRQSVAFWCNPISGHATLYWYQQILGQGPKLLIQFQNNGVVDDSQLPKDRFSAERLKGVDSTLKIQPAKLEDSAVYLCASSPRARSSYEQYFGPGTRLTVT.